This TCR beta chain was captured by sequencing in a study of T cells in Graves' hyperthyroidism and ophthalmopathy. The table lists this clonotype with many counts. V was shortened by 0 bases and J by 4 bases, with 9 bases between the two germline ends. In germline, CDR1 is SNHLY, CDR2 FYNNEI. The CDR3 extends over 14 amino acids. Amplification targeted TCR beta CDR3 regions from RNA transcripts. In the first-round RT-PCR of the TCR CDR3, the HTBI primer set was used. One entry per CDR3 protein, called by TCRdb with MiXCR from the multiplex PCR reads. Altogether 350,000 to 450,000 distinct CDR3 sequences are present, about 15% being singletons, with the ten largest covering 30% to 40%.

The V call is TRBV2, the J call TRBJ1-2; tentatively, D is TRBD1 (5 bases). Sequenced input: blood. The clonotype originates from a woman in her twenties or thirties with Graves' hyperthyroidism that later progressed to Graves' ophthalmopathy. The CDR3, as DNA: TGTGCCAGCAGTGAAGCCCCCGGGGGCTATGGCTACACCTTC. This sequence encodes CASSEAPGGYGYTF.